This record concerns one TCR beta chain sequence. The record originates from a study of regulatory T cells in long-lasting Graves disease. Study at large: Graves' cases, newly diagnosed, had used antithyroid drugs under 3 months.

The time point denotes: newly diagnosed GD, antithyroid drugs for less than 3 months. Scientists built the TCR library using RNA that was extracted from PBMCs. A blood draw put about 9 milliliters of peripheral blood into EDTA tubes. iRepertoire HTBI primers and Arm-PCR of CDR3 regions built TCR beta libraries. MiXCR was run by TCRdb on the multiplex PCR reads, yielding one entry per CDR3 protein. The table has 400,000 to 500,000 distinct CDR3 sequences, over 14% seen once; the top ten hold about 7.6%. The same data also went into a second study, on T cells in Graves' hyperthyroidism and ophthalmopathy. In that study: TCR CDR3 regions were first amplified by RT-PCR with HTBI primers.

The sequence was collected from a woman aged 40 to 49 with Graves disease. This material consisted of peripheral blood mononuclear cells (PBMCs), taken at new diagnosis, from a patient treated with antithyroid drugs.

This chain's CDR3 is CAISDMAGSSYEQYF. The CDR3, as DNA: TGTGCCATCAGCGATATGGCGGGCTCCTCCTACGAGCAGTACTTC. The chain combines TRBV10-3 with TRBJ2-7; TRBD2 might be the D (5 bases). Deletions cut 6 bases from V and 0 bases from J, with 15 bases between. This CDR3 comprises 15 residues. The germline CDR1 and CDR2 sequences are ENHRY and SYGVKD.